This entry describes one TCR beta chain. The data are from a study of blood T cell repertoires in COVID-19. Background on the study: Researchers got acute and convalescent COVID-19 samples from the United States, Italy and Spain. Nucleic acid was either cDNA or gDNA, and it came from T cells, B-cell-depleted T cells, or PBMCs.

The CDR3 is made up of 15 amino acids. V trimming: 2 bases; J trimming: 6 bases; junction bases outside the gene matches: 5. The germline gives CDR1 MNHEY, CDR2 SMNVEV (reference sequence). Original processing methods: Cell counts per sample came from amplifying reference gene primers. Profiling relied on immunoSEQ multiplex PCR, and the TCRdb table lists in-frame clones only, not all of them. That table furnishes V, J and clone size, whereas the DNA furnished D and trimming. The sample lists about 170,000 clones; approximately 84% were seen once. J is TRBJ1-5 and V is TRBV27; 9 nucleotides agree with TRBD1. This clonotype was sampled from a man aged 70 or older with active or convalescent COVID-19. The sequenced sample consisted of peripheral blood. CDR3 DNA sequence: TGTGCCAGCAGTTTACTTGGACAGGGGTCTCAGCCCCAGCATTTT. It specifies CASSLLGQGSQPQHF.